What follows describes a single T cell receptor (beta chain). The sample comes from a study of blood T cell repertoires in COVID-19. Clones were sequenced by immunoSEQ multiplex PCR, and TCRdb holds only the in-frame ones, with some missing. The sample yields 250,000 or so clones, approximately 85% seen once. The germline V gene encodes CDR1 KGHDR and CDR2 SFDVKD. V was clipped by 4 bases and J by 4 bases; unmatched bases: 11. This CDR3 region has 18 residues. The rearrangement links TRBV24-1 to TRBJ2-3; 12 bases are shared with TRBD1. Sequenced input: PBMCs or T cells enriched from blood (not recorded which). The clonotype was recovered from a woman aged 50 to 60 who had recovered from COVID-19. CDR3 sequence (DNA): TGTGCCACCAGTGAAACTACCCCCGGGACAGGGGGCGCAGATACGCAGTATTTT. This gives the protein CATSETTPGTGGADTQYF.